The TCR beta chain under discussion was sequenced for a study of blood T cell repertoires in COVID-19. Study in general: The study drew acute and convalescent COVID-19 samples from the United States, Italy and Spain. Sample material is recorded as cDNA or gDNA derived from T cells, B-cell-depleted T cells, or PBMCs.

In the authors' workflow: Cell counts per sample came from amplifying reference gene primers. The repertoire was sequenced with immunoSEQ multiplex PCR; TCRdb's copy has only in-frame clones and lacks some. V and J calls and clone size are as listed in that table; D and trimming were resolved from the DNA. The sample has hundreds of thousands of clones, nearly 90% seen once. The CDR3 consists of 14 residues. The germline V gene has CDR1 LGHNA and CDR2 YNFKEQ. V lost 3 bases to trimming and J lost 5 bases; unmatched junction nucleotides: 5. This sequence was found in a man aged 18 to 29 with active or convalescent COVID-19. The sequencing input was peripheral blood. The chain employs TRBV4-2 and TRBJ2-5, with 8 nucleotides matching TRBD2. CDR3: CASSQTGGRETQYF. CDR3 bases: TGTGCCAGCAGCCAGACGGGGGGGCGGGAGACCCAGTACTTC.